This TCR beta chain was documented in a study of beta chain features in type 1 diabetes. Study-wide results and caveats: Shortening of TCRB CDR3s, moderate but significant, appeared in all four CD4+ subsets of Type 1 diabetes patients.

The study reverse transcribed the entire isolated RNA, so it sequenced expressed TCRB transcripts. Clones were sequenced by immunoSEQ multiplex PCR, and TCRdb holds only the in-frame ones, with some missing. The table has a few hundred thousand clones, around an eighth seen once. Populations isolated by sorting all had purity greater than 95%. This CDR3 is built from 14 residues. From germline, CDR1 is SGDLS and CDR2 YYNGEE. The germline V and J ends were trimmed by 4 bases and 4 bases, with 14 bases remaining between them. This clone has a handful of counts. What it binds is not known. The V gene is TRBV9, the J gene TRBJ1-2, with D maybe TRBD1 (5 bases). The source of this sequence is a woman aged 18 to 35 with type 1 diabetes. Sequencing used naive CD4+ T cells from blood. This CDR3 is CASSPRDSGYGYTF. CDR3 nucleotide sequence: TGTGCCAGCAGCCCCCGGGACTCAGGCTATGGCTACACCTTC. Using reference TRBV9 and TRBJ1-2 for the parts outside the CDR3, the full variable domain is DSGVTQTPKHLITATGQRVTLRCSPRSGDLSVYWYQQSLDQGLQFLIQYYNGEERAKGNILERFSAQQFPDLHSELNLSSLELGDSALYFCASSPRDSGYGYTFGSGTRLTVV.